A single sample gave rise to the 22 T cell receptor beta chains below, sequenced in a study of shared clonotypes between healthy human individuals. Assay used: immunoSEQ multiplex PCR; TCRdb lists only in-frame clones, some missing. The repertoire holds 700,000 or so clones, more than 70% seen once, with 1.5% to 2% in the top ten. Material for sequencing was memory CD4+ T cells sorted from blood. Subset noted: CD45RA-negative fraction. Receptor source: a woman aged 25 to 39 in good health.

This sequence joins TRBV7-8 and TRBJ1-5, with D unresolved. CDR1 and CDR2 (germline): SGHVS, FQNEAQ. With 2 bases removed from V and 2 bases from J, the gap between germline ends came to 10 bases. The CDR3 contains 15 residues. For the CDR3, the DNA is TGTGCCAGCAGCTTACACGGGAATGGCAATCAGCCCCAGCATTTT. It is translated as CASSLHGNGNQPQHF.

The rearrangement joins TRBV18 to TRBJ2-1; the match to TRBD2 covers 7 bases. Germline V gene lookup returns CDR1 KGHSH and CDR2 LQKENI. The CDR3 is 14 amino acids. V lost 3 bases, J lost 9 bases, and 8 bases stayed unmatched. In DNA, the CDR3 is TGTGCCAGCTCACCGGGGGGAGCGGGACCTGAGCAGTTCTTC. Amino acid sequence: CASSPGGAGPEQFF.

In this sample, this clone turned up a few times. This chain's CDR3 is CASSVQHATNEKLFF. CDR3 coding DNA: TGTGCCAGTAGTGTACAGCATGCAACTAATGAAAAACTGTTTTTT. The V and J genes are TRBV19 and TRBJ1-4; no clear D. CDR3 length: 15 residues. The V end was cut by 5 bases, the J end by 0 bases, with 10 bases between. Germline values: CDR1 LNHDA, CDR2 SQIVND (reference sequence).

The genes are TRBV28 and TRBJ1-6; the D is unclear. This CDR3 has 14 amino acids. The V gene lost 2 bases and the J gene lost 10 bases, with 12 bases spanning the gap. Germline assignment: CDR1 MDHEN and CDR2 SYDVKM. The CDR3 loop reads CASSLPRSNSPLHF. The CDR3 region has the DNA TGTGCCAGCAGTTTACCCAGATCTAACTCACCCCTCCACTTT.

The V call is TRBV2, the J call TRBJ2-1; 9 bases are shared with TRBD1. Germline values: CDR1 SNHLY, CDR2 FYNNEI. CDR3 length: 19 residues. The V and J ends lost 8 bases and 5 bases, in that order; junction bases with no gene match: 22. CDR3 amino acids: CASRPLGTGLRELNNEQFF. CDR3 DNA sequence: TGTGCCAGCCGACCACTCGGGACAGGGCTGCGGGAGCTCAACAATGAGCAGTTCTTC.

This clone showed up just a few times. The rearrangement uses TRBV7-8 and TRBJ1-2, with D possibly being TRBD1 (6 bases). Germline V CDR1 and CDR2: SGHVS, FQNEAQ. The CDR3 length is 14 residues. Trimming pared 0 bases from V and 5 bases from J, leaving 10 bases between. The CDR3 protein is CASSLARTDYGYTF. CDR3 sequence (DNA): TGTGCCAGCAGCTTAGCTAGGACAGATTATGGCTACACCTTC.

J is TRBJ2-7 and V is TRBV28, with 7 positions matching TRBD1. The CDR3 runs to 12 residues. CDR1 and CDR2 from the germline V gene are MDHEN and SYDVKM. J gave up 3 bases and V 6 bases, and 2 bases lay outside the gene matches. CDR3 nucleotide sequence: TGTGCCAGCAGGGGGACAGACTACGAGCAGTACTTC. This codes for CASRGTDYEQYF.

Of note for this clone: Distinct nucleotide sequences in the sample also encode this CDR3. This chain joins TRBV11-3 and TRBJ2-3; D is unclear. Trimming removed 1 base at V and 0 bases at J, with 2 bases between. Per the germline V gene, CDR1 is SGHNT and CDR2 is YENEEA. CDR3 length: 13 amino acids. For the CDR3, the DNA is TGTGCCAGCAGCTTAGCGAGCACAGATACGCAGTATTTT. Its translation is CASSLASTDTQYF.

This rearrangement joins TRBV6-1 to TRBJ2-1; D may be TRBD2 (5 bases). CDR1 and CDR2 from the germline V gene are MNHNS and SASEGT. Trimming took off 0 bases at V and 7 bases at J, with 19 bases between the two ends. The CDR3 has 17 amino acids. CDR3 residues: CASSEAPPAYSGNEQFF. The CDR3 DNA is TGTGCCAGCAGTGAAGCCCCCCCAGCCTATTCGGGGAATGAGCAGTTCTTC.

V is TRBV6-1 and J is TRBJ2-1; D unclear. Germline V gene data show CDR1 as MNHNS and CDR2 as SASEGT. The CDR3 has 12 amino acids. V was cut by 6 bases and J by 13 bases, with 16 bases left in between. In nucleotides, the CDR3 is TGTGCCAGCAGCTCCGGGTTCCCCTTCCAGTTCTTC. Translating gives CASSSGFPFQFF.

The gene calls are TRBV9 and TRBJ2-4, with TRBD2 as a possible D gene (6 bases). CDR3 length: 12 residues. The V gene lost 3 bases and the J gene lost 15 bases, with 16 bases spanning the gap. In germline, CDR1 is SGDLS, CDR2 YYNGEE. The CDR3 DNA follows: TGTGCCAGCAGCGGTGGGGACTCCGGGGTGTACTTC. Translating it yields CASSGGDSGVYF.

This chain joins TRBV11-2 and TRBJ2-1; maybe TRBD2 (6 bases). Per germline, CDR1 SGHAT and CDR2 FQNNGV. V lost 1 base and J lost 6, with 22 bases in between. The CDR3 consists of 18 residues. CDR3 region: CASSLGGDPGLWFNEQFF. The CDR3 nucleotides are TGTGCCAGCAGCTTAGGGGGGGACCCCGGTTTGTGGTTCAATGAGCAGTTCTTC.

This clone was observed many times. The chain couples TRBV5-1 to TRBJ2-2; 11 bases map to TRBD2. The CDR3 is 16 amino acids. V lost 5 bases to trimming and J lost 5 bases; unmatched junction nucleotides: 8. Germline assignment: CDR1 SGHRS and CDR2 YFSETQ. The CDR3 protein is CASSSLASGRTGELFF. The DNA for the CDR3 is TGCGCCAGCAGTTCGTTGGCTAGCGGGAGGACCGGGGAGCTGTTTTTT.

The CDR3: CASSLGTASTDTQYF. As DNA, the CDR3 is TGTGCCAGCAGCTTAGGGACAGCTAGCACAGATACGCAGTATTTT. The chain joins TRBV7-9 to TRBJ2-3; D perhaps matches TRBD1 (6 bases). V lost 1 base and J 0 bases, leaving 8 bases between the germline ends. The germline CDR1 and CDR2 sequences are SEHNR and FQNEAQ (reference sequence). The CDR3 loop spans 15 amino acids.

This clone was recorded once. The genes are TRBV11-2 and TRBJ2-5, with D perhaps matching TRBD2 (5 bases). This CDR3 has 13 residues. With 5 bases removed from V and 3 bases from J, the gap between germline ends came to 10 bases. Germline V gene sequence: CDR1 SGHAT, CDR2 FQNNGV. The CDR3 is CASSRGLKETQYF. As DNA, the CDR3 is TGTGCCAGCAGCCGTGGACTGAAAGAGACCCAGTACTTC.

This clone came up a few times. This CDR3 is also generated by other DNA sequences in the sample. The chain joins TRBV7-9 to TRBJ2-3; D unclear. Looked up from germline, CDR1 is SEHNR and CDR2 is FQNEAQ (reference sequence). CDR3 size: 14 residues. Deletions cut 2 bases from V and 1 base from J, with 7 bases between. CDR3 DNA: TGTGCCAGCAGCTTATCCGTTGGCACAGATACGCAGTATTTT. Translation: CASSLSVGTDTQYF.

As regards this clone: This specimen includes other DNA sequences encoding the same CDR3. V gene TRBV2 combines with J gene TRBJ1-1; D uncertain. The CDR3 has 13 amino acids. V lost 3 bases to trimming and J lost 4 bases, with 9 bases between them. CDR1 is SNHLY, CDR2 FYNNEI, per germline. CDR3 region: CASSDNWGTEAFF. The DNA for the CDR3 is TGTGCCAGCAGTGATAACTGGGGCACTGAAGCTTTCTTT.

The rearrangement links TRBV28 to TRBJ1-5; D is unresolved. In germline, CDR1 is MDHEN, CDR2 SYDVKM. V was clipped by 6 bases and J by 0 bases, with 6 bases between them. This CDR3 comprises 13 residues. The CDR3 sequence is CASRAPSNQPQHF. The CDR3 nucleotides are TGTGCCAGCAGGGCCCCTAGCAATCAGCCCCAGCATTTT. Complete variable domain (other parts from reference TRBV28 and TRBJ1-5): DVKVTQSSRYLVKRTGEKVFLECVQDMDHENMFWYRQDPGLGLRLIYFSYDVKMKEKGDIPEGYSVSREKKERFSLILESASTNQTSMYLCASRAPSNQPQHFGDGTRLSIL.

The CDR3: CASSTNVLAEQETQYF. CDR3 DNA sequence: TGTGCCAGCAGTACGAACGTTCTAGCGGAACAAGAGACCCAGTACTTC. This chain joins TRBV7-2 and TRBJ2-5; 7 bases line up with TRBD2. Germline CDR1 and CDR2: SGHTA and FQGNSA. Trimming took 6 bases from V and 2 from J; bases not matched to a gene: 12. The CDR3 runs 16 residues.

V gene TRBV2 combines with J gene TRBJ1-3; the match to TRBD1 covers 8 bases. Germline lookup yields CDR1 SNHLY and CDR2 FYNNEI. The length of the CDR3 is 14 residues. V shed 4 bases and J 4 bases; nucleotides not matched to a gene: 3. Here the CDR3 DNA reads TGTGCCAGCAGTGGACAGGGGATAGGAAACACCATATATTTT. It encodes CASSGQGIGNTIYF.

V is TRBV19 and J is TRBJ2-1, with no clear D. V lost 8 bases to trimming and J lost 0 bases, with 11 bases between them. Germline CDR1 LNHDA, CDR2 SQIVND (reference sequence). The CDR3 contains 14 residues. In DNA form, the CDR3 reads TGTGCCAGTGGCGGTTCAAGCTCCTACAATGAGCAGTTCTTC. This codes for CASGGSSSYNEQFF. Drawing the rest from reference TRBV19 and TRBJ2-1, the complete variable domain is DGGITQSPKYLFRKEGQNVTLSCEQNLNHDAMYWYRQDPGQGLRLIYYSQIVNDFQKGDIAEGYSVSREKKESFPLTVTSAQKNPTAFYLCASGGSSSYNEQFFGPGTRLTVL.

The chain recombines TRBV18 with TRBJ2-5; maybe TRBD1 (6 bases). The CDR3 covers 13 residues. V was shortened by 6 bases and J by 3 bases, with 11 bases between the two germline ends. Germline V CDR1 and CDR2: KGHSH, LQKENI. CDR3 protein: CASSRRQEETQYF. The DNA of the CDR3 is TGTGCCAGCTCTCGCCGACAGGAAGAGACCCAGTACTTC.